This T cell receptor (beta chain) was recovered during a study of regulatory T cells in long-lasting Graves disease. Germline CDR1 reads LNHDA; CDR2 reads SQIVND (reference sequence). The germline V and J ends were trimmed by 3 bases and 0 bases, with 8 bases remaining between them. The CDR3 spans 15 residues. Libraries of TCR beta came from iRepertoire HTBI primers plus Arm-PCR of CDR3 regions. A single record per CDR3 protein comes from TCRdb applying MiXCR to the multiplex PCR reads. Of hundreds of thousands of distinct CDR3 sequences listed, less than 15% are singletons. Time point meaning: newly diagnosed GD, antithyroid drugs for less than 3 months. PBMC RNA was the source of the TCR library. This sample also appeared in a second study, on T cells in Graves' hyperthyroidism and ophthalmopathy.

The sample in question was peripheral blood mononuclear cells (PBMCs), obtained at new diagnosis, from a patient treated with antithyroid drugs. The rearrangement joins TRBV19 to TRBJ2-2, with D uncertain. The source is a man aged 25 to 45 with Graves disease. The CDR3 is CASSIPPANTGELFF. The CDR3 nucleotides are TGTGCCAGTAGTATCCCTCCAGCGAACACCGGGGAGCTGTTTTTT. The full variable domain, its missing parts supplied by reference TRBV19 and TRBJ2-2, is DGGITQSPKYLFRKEGQNVTLSCEQNLNHDAMYWYRQDPGQGLRLIYYSQIVNDFQKGDIAEGYSVSREKKESFPLTVTSAQKNPTAFYLCASSIPPANTGELFFGEGSRLTVL.